Listed here are 20 T cell receptor beta chains from one sample, sequenced in a study of cytomegalovirus exposure and HLA in healthy donors. The study ran its PCR with 60 Vbeta and 13 Jbeta primers. Profiling relied on immunoSEQ multiplex PCR, and the TCRdb table lists in-frame clones only, not all of them. The sample consists of approximately 170,000 clones, about 75% of them appearing once. The sequenced material came from PBMCs. The receptors were sampled from a man younger than 30 in good health and CMV-seropositive.

The chain has TRBV6-6 and TRBJ2-3, with 9 positions matching TRBD1. J gave up 1 base and V 5 bases, and 7 bases lay outside the gene matches. Germline CDR1 is MNHNY and CDR2 is SVGAGI (reference sequence). This CDR3 has 16 amino acids. The CDR3 nucleotides are TGTGCCAGCAGTACCACGGACAGGGGAGGCACAGATACGCAGTATTTT. Protein product: CASSTTDRGGTDTQYF.

This chain joins TRBV6-6 and TRBJ2-2; 9 nucleotides align to TRBD2. V dropped 10 bases and J dropped 4; count of bases not matched to a gene: 4. From germline, CDR1 is MNHNY and CDR2 SVGAGI (reference sequence). The CDR3 length is 13 residues. CDR3 DNA: TGTGCCATTAGCGGGAGCTTCACCGGGGAGCTGTTTTTT. Translated: CAISGSFTGELFF.

The chain recombines TRBV7-2 with TRBJ2-1; TRBD2 matches at 8 bases. There are 14 residues in the CDR3. Losses at the gene ends were 5 bases for V and 8 bases for J; bases not matched to a gene: 8. Germline CDR1 SGHTA, CDR2 FQGNSA. This chain's CDR3 is CASSRTRGADEQFF. The CDR3 nucleotides are TGTGCCAGCAGCCGTACGCGGGGGGCCGATGAGCAGTTCTTC. Together with reference TRBV7-2 and TRBJ2-1, the CDR3 gives the full variable domain: GAGVSQSPSNKVTEKGKDVELRCDPISGHTALYWYRQSLGQGLEFLIYFQGNSAPDKSGLPSDRFSAERTGGSVSTLTIQRTQQEDSAVYLCASSRTRGADEQFFGPGTRLTVL.

The rearrangement joins TRBV7-2 to TRBJ1-5; 9 nucleotides agree with TRBD1. J lost 6 bases, V lost 5 bases, and 8 bases had no gene match. Per the germline V gene, CDR1 is SGHTA and CDR2 is FQGNSA. This CDR3 comprises 15 residues. CDR3: CASSPWDRESQPQHF. CDR3 nucleotides: TGTGCCAGCAGCCCTTGGGACAGGGAAAGTCAGCCCCAGCATTTT. Complete variable domain (other parts from reference TRBV7-2 and TRBJ1-5): GAGVSQSPSNKVTEKGKDVELRCDPISGHTALYWYRQSLGQGLEFLIYFQGNSAPDKSGLPSDRFSAERTGGSVSTLTIQRTQQEDSAVYLCASSPWDRESQPQHFGDGTRLSIL.

This clone was counted only a few times. The CDR3 reads CASSSGLAGQETQYF. For the CDR3, the DNA is TGTGCCAGCAGCTCGGGACTAGCGGGCCAAGAGACCCAGTACTTC. V is TRBV11-3 and J is TRBJ2-5, with 12 nucleotides matching TRBD2. CDR1 and CDR2 from the germline V gene are SGHNT and YENEEA. With V trimmed by 4 bases and J by 1 base, 1 base remained unmatched. CDR3 length: 15 residues.

This clone was counted a few times. The chain joins TRBV9 to TRBJ1-2; tentatively, D is TRBD1 (6 bases). Germline V gives CDR1 SGDLS, CDR2 YYNGEE. With 4 bases removed from V and 3 bases from J, the gap between germline ends came to 13 bases. The CDR3 consists of 14 residues. CDR3 sequence (DNA): TGTGCCAGCAGCCCCCAGGGGCAGGACTATGGCTACACCTTC. It specifies CASSPQGQDYGYTF.

The chain carries TRBV14 and TRBJ1-2; D call uncertain. The germline V gene has CDR1 SGHDN and CDR2 FVKESK. Deletions cut 0 bases from V and 5 bases from J, with 7 bases between. This CDR3 spans 13 amino acids. The CDR3 DNA reads as TGTGCCAGCAGCCAAGAAAAGGAGTATGGCTACACCTTC. Encoded protein: CASSQEKEYGYTF.

The chain combines TRBV5-1 with TRBJ1-6, with 11 bases identical to TRBD1. The germline CDR1 and CDR2 sequences are SGHRS and YFSETQ. The CDR3 totals 15 residues. V dropped 7 bases and J dropped 7; count of bases not matched to a gene: 7. DNA of the CDR3: TGCGCCAGCCAGGGACAGGGGGAAGGAAATTCACCCCTCCACTTT. Translating gives CASQGQGEGNSPLHF.

This clone turned up a few times. The rearrangement uses TRBV15 and TRBJ2-3; a possible D gene is TRBD2 (5 bases). Trimming pared 2 bases from V and 5 bases from J, leaving 11 bases between. The germline V gene has CDR1 LNHNV and CDR2 YYDKDF (reference sequence). The CDR3 has 14 amino acids. In nucleotides, the CDR3 is TGTGCCACCAGCAGATACTCACTAGGAGATACGCAGTATTTT. Translating gives CATSRYSLGDTQYF.

The gene calls are TRBV29-1 and TRBJ2-3; D perhaps matches TRBD2 (6 bases). The germline V and J ends were trimmed by 5 bases and 5 bases, with 11 bases remaining between them. CDR3 length: 12 residues. Germline V gene data show CDR1 as SQVTM and CDR2 as ANQGSEA. The CDR3 region has the DNA TGCAGCGTTAAGGAGGGAGTAGATACGCAGTATTTT. Its protein product is CSVKEGVDTQYF.

The V call is TRBV18, the J call TRBJ2-7; D perhaps matches TRBD2 (5 bases). The CDR3 covers 13 residues. Germline values: CDR1 KGHSH, CDR2 LQKENI. This CDR3 reads CASSPGSSHEQYV. In nucleotides, the CDR3 is TGTGCCAGCTCACCGGGGAGCTCCCACGAGCAGTACGTC.

The chain couples TRBV7-9 to TRBJ2-7; 8 nucleotides line up with TRBD2. V trimming: 4 bases; J trimming: 4 bases; junction bases outside the gene matches: 12. This CDR3 is 16 amino acids long. The germline V gene has CDR1 SEHNR and CDR2 FQNEAQ (reference sequence). The CDR3 nucleotides are TGTGCCAGCAGCTCCATACCGGGACTAGATTCATACGAGCAGTACGTC. Translated, it gives CASSSIPGLDSYEQYV.

This sequence joins TRBV2 and TRBJ1-2; 8 nucleotides align to TRBD1. The J segment lost 4 bases and the V segment lost 2 bases, leaving 0 bases of the junction unmatched. CDR1 SNHLY and CDR2 FYNNEI come from the germline V gene. The CDR3 is made up of 13 amino acids. This CDR3 is CASSEQGAYGYTF. The DNA of the CDR3 is TGTGCCAGCAGTGAACAGGGGGCCTATGGCTACACCTTC.

V gene TRBV5-4 combines with J gene TRBJ2-3; 11 bases line up with TRBD2. The V and J ends lost 1 base and 1 base, in that order; junction bases with no gene match: 5. There are 17 residues in the CDR3. CDR1 and CDR2 (germline): SGHNT, YYREEE (reference sequence). In nucleotides, the CDR3 is TGTGCCAGCAGCTTGTTAGCGGGAGGGGGGGGCACAGATACGCAGTATTTT. It yields the protein CASSLLAGGGGTDTQYF.

This clone was picked up a small number of times. The V gene is TRBV5-6, the J gene TRBJ1-1; D not resolved. CDR3 length: 13 residues. The V end lost 0 bases, the J end lost 4 bases, and 7 bases lay between the germline ends. Germline V lookup: CDR1 SGHDT, CDR2 YYEEEE. The CDR3 is CASSLAGVTEAFF. CDR3 DNA sequence: TGTGCCAGCAGCTTGGCCGGAGTCACTGAAGCTTTCTTT.

This clone was seen once. The chain employs TRBV7-9 and TRBJ2-5; the match to TRBD1 covers 10 bases. The J segment lost 5 bases and the V segment lost 3 bases, leaving 9 bases of the junction unmatched. CDR1 and CDR2 from the germline V gene are SEHNR and FQNEAQ (reference sequence). The CDR3 is made up of 16 amino acids. In nucleotides, the CDR3 is TGTGCCAGCAGCTTTCCTGACAGGGGGCATGGGGAGACCCAGTACTTC. Protein product: CASSFPDRGHGETQYF.

V and J are TRBV7-2 and TRBJ1-1, with D tentatively TRBD1 (5 bases). CDR3 length: 12 amino acids. The ends were cut back, 2 bases at V and 5 bases at J, with 6 bases in the middle. Germline CDR1 is SGHTA and CDR2 is FQGNSA. Here the CDR3 DNA reads TGTGCCAGCAGCTTATCAGGGACTGAAGCTTTCTTT. Translating gives CASSLSGTEAFF.

J is TRBJ1-1 and V is TRBV6-1; no reliable D call. V lost 0 bases and J lost 4, with 12 bases in between. CDR1 and CDR2 from the germline V gene are MNHNS and SASEGT. The CDR3 consists of 15 residues. The CDR3 DNA is TGTGCCAGCAGTGAAGCCATGGAGTTAGGCACTGAAGCTTTCTTT. Its protein is CASSEAMELGTEAFF.

V gene TRBV18 combines with J gene TRBJ2-1; the D gene is possibly TRBD2 (5 bases). The CDR3 runs to 12 residues. Trimming left V 3 bases short and J 6 bases short, with 6 bases between. Germline V gene sequence: CDR1 KGHSH, CDR2 LQKENI. For the CDR3, the DNA is TGTGCCAGCTCACCCGCGGGCAATGAGCAGTTCTTC. Amino acid sequence: CASSPAGNEQFF.

Only one count was recorded for this clone. The J gene is TRBJ2-1, the V gene TRBV7-5; the table's D call TRBD2 went unverified against the DNA. TRBV7-5 constitutes a pseudogene. The CDR3 length is 23 residues. The chain's CDR3 is CARSLAGLISNQSRSKSYNEQFF. The CDR3 DNA is TGTGCCAGAAGCTTAGCGGGACTTATTTCCAACCAATCTCGTTCCAAGTCCTACAATGAGCAGTTCTTC.